This T cell receptor beta chain was identified in a study of PD-1 blockade in classical Hodgkin lymphoma. Profiled with immunoSEQ multiplex PCR; TCRdb holds only in-frame clones, not every one. The sample lists 25,000 to 30,000 clones, 70% to 80% seen once, with roughly 0.52% in the top ten. As concerns this clone: The antigen remains undetermined.

Germline V gene lookup returns CDR1 MNHEY and CDR2 SVGAGI. This CDR3 is 15 amino acids long. Deletions cut 0 bases from V and 0 bases from J, with 6 bases between. Time point of the sample: cycle 4 day 1 (C4D1), after less than seven weeks of nivolumab. No patient escaped relapse after autologous stem cell transplantation, and brentuximab vedotin exposure varied. Using magnetic negative selection, the CD4+ T cells were separated out of thawed PBMCs. Study-level findings and limits: Some patients began nivolumab under 1 year after ASCT. These patients were excluded from later analyses. Repertoire differences have undefined causes, possibly disease activity or prior therapy.

The rearrangement uses TRBV6-5 and TRBJ1-5; D might be TRBD1 (5 bases). The sample in question was CD4+ T cells from blood, obtained before the fourth cycle of nivolumab. This clonotype was sampled from a human donor with classical Hodgkin lymphoma. The CDR3, as DNA: TGTGCCAGCAGTTACTCGGGGGTTAGCAATCAGCCCCAGCATTTT. This translates into CASSYSGVSNQPQHF.